This record covers a single T cell receptor beta chain. Its matching antigen is unknown. Lung cancer patients with chemo-refractory metastatic non-small-cell disease were given focal radiation plus CTLA-4 blockade with ipilimumab. The sample comes from a study of radiotherapy plus CTLA-4 blockade in lung cancer. Study-wide points: Once radiotherapy plus ipilimumab had been given, TCR clones derived from tumor expanded in blood. The best prediction of response reportedly came from early blood T cell clone dynamics, with interferon-beta.

Only in-frame clones appear in the TCRdb table, and some are missing; sequencing was by immunoSEQ multiplex PCR. Among around 77,000 clones listed, roughly 74% were seen once. CDR3 size: 12 residues. Trimming took 7 bases from V and 4 from J; bases not matched to a gene: 4. Germline CDR1 SGHRS, CDR2 YFSETQ. V and J are TRBV5-1 and TRBJ1-2; 7 nucleotides agree with TRBD1. The sequence derives from a human donor with non-small cell lung cancer whose response to radiotherapy plus ipilimumab could not be evaluated. Specimen: peripheral blood, collected from a patient treated with radiotherapy plus ipilimumab. The DNA for the CDR3 is TGCGCCAGCTGGGACAGTGTCTATGGCTACACCTTC. It codes for CASWDSVYGYTF.